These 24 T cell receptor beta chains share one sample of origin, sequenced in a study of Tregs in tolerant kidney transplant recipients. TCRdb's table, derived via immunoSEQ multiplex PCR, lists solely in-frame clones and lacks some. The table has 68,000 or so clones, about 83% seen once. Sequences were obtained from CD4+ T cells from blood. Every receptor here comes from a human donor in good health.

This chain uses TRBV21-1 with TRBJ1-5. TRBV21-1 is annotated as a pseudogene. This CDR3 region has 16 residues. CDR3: CASSKGGILSNQPQHF. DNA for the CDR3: TGTGCCAGCAGCAAGGGGGGGATTCTTAGCAATCAGCCCCAGCATTTT.

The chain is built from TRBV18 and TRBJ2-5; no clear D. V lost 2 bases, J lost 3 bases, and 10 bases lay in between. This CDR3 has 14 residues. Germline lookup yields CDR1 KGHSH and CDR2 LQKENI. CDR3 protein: CASSPGLSKETQYF. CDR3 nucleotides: TGTGCCAGCTCACCAGGGCTGTCGAAAGAGACCCAGTACTTC.

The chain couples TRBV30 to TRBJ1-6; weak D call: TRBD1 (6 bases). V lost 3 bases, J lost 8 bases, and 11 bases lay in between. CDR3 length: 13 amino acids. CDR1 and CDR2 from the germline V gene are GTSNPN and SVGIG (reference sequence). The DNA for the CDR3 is TGTGCCTGGAGGGAACAGGGATATTCACCCCTCCACTTT. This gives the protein CAWREQGYSPLHF.

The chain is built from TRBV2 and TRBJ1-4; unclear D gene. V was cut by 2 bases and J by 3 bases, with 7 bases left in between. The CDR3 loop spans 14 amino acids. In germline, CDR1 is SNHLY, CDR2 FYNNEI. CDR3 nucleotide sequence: TGTGCCAGCAGTGAACAGATGTCTAATGAAAAACTGTTTTTT. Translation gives CASSEQMSNEKLFF.

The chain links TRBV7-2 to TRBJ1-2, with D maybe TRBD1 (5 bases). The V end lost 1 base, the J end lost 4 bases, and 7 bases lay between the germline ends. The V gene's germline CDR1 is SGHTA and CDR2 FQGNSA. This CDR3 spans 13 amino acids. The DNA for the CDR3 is TGTGCCAGCAGCTTAGGGACACTCTATGGCTACACCTTC. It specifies CASSLGTLYGYTF.

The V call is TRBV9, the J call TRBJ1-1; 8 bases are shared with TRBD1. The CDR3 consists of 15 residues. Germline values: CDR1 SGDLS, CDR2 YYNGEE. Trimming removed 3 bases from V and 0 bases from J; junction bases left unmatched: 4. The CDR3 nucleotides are TGTGCCAGCAGCGCCCGACAGGGGCTGAACACTGAAGCTTTCTTT. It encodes CASSARQGLNTEAFF.

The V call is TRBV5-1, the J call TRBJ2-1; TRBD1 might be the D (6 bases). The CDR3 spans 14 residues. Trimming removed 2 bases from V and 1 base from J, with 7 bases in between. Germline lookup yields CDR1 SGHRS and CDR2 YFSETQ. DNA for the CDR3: TGCGCCAGCAGCTTCGGACAGTCCTACAATGAGCAGTTCTTC. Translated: CASSFGQSYNEQFF.

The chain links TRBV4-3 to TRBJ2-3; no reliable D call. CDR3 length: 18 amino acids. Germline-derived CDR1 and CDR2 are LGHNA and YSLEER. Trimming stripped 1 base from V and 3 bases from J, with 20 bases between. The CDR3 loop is CASSQASADLFGTDTQYF. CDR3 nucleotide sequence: TGCGCCAGCAGCCAAGCATCAGCAGACCTGTTCGGGACAGATACGCAGTATTTT.

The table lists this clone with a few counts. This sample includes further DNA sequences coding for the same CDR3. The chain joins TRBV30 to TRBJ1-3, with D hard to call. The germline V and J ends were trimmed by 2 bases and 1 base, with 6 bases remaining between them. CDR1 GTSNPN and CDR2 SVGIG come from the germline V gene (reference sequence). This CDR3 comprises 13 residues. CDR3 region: CAWSTASGNTIYF. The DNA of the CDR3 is TGTGCCTGGAGTACGGCTTCTGGAAACACCATATATTTT.

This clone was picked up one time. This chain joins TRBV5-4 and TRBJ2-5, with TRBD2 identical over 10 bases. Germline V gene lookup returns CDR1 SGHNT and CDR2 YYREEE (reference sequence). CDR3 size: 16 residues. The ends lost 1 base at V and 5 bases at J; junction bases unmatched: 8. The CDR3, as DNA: TGTGCCAGCAGCTTGTCCCAGCGGGGGGGCGAGGAGACCCAGTACTTC. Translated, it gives CASSLSQRGGEETQYF.

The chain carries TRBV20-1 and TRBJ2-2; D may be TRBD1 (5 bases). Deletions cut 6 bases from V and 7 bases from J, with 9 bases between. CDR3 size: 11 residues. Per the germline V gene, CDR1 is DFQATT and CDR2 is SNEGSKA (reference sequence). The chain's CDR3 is CSAQGGGELFF. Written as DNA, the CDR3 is TGCAGTGCGCAGGGTGGCGGGGAGCTGTTTTTT.

CDR3 protein: CASSEGFVGTQYF. CDR3 DNA: TGTGCCAGCAGTGAGGGCTTTGTGGGGACCCAGTACTTC. The genes are TRBV25-1 and TRBJ2-5, with D hard to call. V gave up 3 bases and J gave up 7 bases, with 12 bases separating them. The length of the CDR3 is 13 residues. CDR1 is MGHDK, CDR2 SYGVNS, per germline.

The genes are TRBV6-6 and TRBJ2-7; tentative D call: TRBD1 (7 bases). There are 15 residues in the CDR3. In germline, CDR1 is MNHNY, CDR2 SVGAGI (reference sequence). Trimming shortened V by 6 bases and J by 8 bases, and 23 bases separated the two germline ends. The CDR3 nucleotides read TGTGCCAGCAGCCAAGGGGGGCAGGGGGAGACTAAGCAGTACTTC. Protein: CASSQGGQGETKQYF.

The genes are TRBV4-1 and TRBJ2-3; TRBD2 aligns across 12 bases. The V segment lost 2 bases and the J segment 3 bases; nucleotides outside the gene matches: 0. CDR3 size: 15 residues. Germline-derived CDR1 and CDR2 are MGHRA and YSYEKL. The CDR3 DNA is TGCGCCAGCAGCCAACTAGCGGGGGGGACAGATACGCAGTATTTT. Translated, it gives CASSQLAGGTDTQYF.

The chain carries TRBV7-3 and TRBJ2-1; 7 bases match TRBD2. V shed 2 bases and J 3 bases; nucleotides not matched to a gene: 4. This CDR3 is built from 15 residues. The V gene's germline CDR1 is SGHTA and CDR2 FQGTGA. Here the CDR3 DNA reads TGTGCCAGCAGCTTATTCGGGGGGAACTACAATGAGCAGTTCTTC. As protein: CASSLFGGNYNEQFF.

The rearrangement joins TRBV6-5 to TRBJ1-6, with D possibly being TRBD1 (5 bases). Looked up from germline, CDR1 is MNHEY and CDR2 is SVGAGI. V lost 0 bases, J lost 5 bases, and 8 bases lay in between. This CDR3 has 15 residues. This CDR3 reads CASSYSGENNSPLHF. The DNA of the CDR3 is TGTGCCAGCAGTTACTCGGGGGAAAATAATTCACCCCTCCACTTT.

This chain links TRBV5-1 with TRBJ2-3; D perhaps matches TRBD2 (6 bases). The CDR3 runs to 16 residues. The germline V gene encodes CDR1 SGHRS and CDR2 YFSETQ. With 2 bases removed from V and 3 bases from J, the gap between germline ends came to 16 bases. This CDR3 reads CASSFEAGRTTDTQYF. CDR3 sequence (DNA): TGCGCCAGCAGCTTTGAGGCGGGGAGGACTACAGATACGCAGTATTTT. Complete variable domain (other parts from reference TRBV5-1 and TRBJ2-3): KAGVTQTPRYLIKTRGQQVTLSCSPISGHRSVSWYQQTPGQGLQFLFEYFSETQRNKGNFPGRFSGRQFSNSRSEMNVSTLELGDSALYLCASSFEAGRTTDTQYFGPGTRLTVL.

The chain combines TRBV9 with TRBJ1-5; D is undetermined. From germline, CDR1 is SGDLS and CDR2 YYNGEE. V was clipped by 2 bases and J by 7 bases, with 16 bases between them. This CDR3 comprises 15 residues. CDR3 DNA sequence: TGTGCCAGCAGCGTGGTCGGGATTATAGGGCAGCCCCAGCATTTT. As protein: CASSVVGIIGQPQHF.

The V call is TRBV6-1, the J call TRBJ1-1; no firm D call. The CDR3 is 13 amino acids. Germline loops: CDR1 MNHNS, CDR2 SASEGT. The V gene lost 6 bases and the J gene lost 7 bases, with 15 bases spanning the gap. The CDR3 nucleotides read TGTGCCAGCAGGTTGGACGGGCGCCTTGAAGCTTTCTTT. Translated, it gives CASRLDGRLEAFF.

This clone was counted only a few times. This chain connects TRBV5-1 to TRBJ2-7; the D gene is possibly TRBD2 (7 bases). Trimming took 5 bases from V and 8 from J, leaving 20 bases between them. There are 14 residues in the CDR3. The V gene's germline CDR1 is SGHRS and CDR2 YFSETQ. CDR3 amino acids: CASRAGADGSKQYF. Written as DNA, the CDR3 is TGCGCCAGCAGGGCGGGGGCCGACGGGTCCAAGCAGTACTTC.

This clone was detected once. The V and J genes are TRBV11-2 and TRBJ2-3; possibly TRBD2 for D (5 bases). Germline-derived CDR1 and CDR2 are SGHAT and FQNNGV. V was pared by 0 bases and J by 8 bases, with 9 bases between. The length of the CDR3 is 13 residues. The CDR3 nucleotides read TGTGCCAGCAGCTTAGACCCGGGGAGTACGCAGTATTTT. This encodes CASSLDPGSTQYF.

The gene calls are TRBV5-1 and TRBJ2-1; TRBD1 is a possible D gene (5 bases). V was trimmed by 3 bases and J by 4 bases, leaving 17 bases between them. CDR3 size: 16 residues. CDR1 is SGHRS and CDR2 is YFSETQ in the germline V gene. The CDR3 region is CASSSPLEKGYNEQFF. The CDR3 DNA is TGCGCCAGCAGCTCCCCACTCGAGAAGGGGTACAATGAGCAGTTCTTC.

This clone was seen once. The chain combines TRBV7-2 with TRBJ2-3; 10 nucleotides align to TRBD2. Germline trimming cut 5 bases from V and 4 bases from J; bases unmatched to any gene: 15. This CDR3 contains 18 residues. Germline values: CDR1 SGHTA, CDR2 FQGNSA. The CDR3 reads CASSRSVAGGSGADTQYF. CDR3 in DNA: TGTGCCAGCAGCCGAAGCGTAGCGGGGGGTAGCGGGGCAGATACGCAGTATTTT.

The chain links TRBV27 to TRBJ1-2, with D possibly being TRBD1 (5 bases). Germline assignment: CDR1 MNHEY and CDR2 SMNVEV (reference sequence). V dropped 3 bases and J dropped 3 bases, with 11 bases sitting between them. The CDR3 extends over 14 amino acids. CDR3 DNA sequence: TGTGCCAGCAGTTTTGGGATAGGGGACTATGGCTACACCTTC. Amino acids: CASSFGIGDYGYTF.